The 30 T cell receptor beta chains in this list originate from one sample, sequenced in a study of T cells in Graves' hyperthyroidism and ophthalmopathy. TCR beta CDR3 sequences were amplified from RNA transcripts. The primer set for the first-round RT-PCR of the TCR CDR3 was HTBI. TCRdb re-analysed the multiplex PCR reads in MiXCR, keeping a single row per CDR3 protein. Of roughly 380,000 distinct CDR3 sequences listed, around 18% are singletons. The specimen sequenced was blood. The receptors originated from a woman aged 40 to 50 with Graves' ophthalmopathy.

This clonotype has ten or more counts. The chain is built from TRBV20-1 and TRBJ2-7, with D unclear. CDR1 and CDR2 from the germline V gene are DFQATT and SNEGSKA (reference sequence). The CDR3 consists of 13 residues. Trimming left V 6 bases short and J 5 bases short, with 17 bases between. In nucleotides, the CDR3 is TGCAGTGCCCTCGCAGCAAATGCCGACGAGCAGTACTTC. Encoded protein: CSALAANADEQYF.

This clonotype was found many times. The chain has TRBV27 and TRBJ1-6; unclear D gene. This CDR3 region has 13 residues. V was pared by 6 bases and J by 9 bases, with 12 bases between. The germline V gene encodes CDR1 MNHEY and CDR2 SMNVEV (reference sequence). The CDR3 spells CASSQFFSSPLHF. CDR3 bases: TGTGCCAGCAGCCAATTTTTTAGTTCACCCCTCCACTTT.

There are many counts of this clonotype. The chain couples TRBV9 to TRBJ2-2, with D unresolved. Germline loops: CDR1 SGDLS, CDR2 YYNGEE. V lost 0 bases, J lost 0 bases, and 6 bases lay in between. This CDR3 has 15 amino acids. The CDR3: CASSVGPANTGELFF. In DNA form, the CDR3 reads TGTGCCAGCAGCGTAGGTCCCGCGAACACCGGGGAGCTGTTTTTT.

CDR3 in DNA: TGTGCCAGCAGTCAGCGACACATCCAAGAGACCCAGTACTTC. Amino acids: CASSQRHIQETQYF. The chain joins TRBV12-3 or TRBV12-4 to TRBJ2-5; unclear D gene. This CDR3 comprises 14 residues. Trimming pared 5 bases from V and 1 base from J, leaving 11 bases between.

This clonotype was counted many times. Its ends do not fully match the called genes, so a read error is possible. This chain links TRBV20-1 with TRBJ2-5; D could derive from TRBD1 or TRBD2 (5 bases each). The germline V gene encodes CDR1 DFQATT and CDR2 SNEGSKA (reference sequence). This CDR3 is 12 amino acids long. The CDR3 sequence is CSASGTPENQYF. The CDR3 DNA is TGCAGTGCCTCCGGGACCCCCGAGAACCAGTACTTC.

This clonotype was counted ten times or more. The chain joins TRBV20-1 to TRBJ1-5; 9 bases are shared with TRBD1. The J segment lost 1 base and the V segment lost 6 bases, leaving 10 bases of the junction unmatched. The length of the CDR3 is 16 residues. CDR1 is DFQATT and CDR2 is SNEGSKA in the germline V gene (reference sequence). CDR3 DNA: TGCAGTGCACCGGGACAGGGAGTGGGGAGCAATCAGCCCCAGCATTTT. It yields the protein CSAPGQGVGSNQPQHF.

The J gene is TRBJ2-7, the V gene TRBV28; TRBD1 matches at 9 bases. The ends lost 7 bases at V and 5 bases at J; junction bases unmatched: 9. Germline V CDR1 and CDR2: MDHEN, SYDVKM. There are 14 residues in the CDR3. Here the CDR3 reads CASTPTGGNNEQYF. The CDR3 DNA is TGTGCCAGCACACCAACAGGGGGCAACAACGAGCAGTACTTC.

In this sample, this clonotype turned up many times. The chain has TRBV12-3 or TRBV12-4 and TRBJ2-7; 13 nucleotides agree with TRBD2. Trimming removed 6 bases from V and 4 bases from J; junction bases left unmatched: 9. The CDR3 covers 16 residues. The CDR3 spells CASRKTGTSGKYEQYF. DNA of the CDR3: TGTGCCAGCAGGAAGACCGGGACTAGCGGGAAGTACGAGCAGTACTTC.

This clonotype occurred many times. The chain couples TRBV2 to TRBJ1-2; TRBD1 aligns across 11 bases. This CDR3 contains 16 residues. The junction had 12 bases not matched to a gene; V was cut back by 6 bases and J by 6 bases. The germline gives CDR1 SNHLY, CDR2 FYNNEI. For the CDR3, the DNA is TGTGCCAGCAGCGGTACAGGGACAGGGGGAGCAGATGGCTACACCTTC. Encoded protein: CASSGTGTGGADGYTF.

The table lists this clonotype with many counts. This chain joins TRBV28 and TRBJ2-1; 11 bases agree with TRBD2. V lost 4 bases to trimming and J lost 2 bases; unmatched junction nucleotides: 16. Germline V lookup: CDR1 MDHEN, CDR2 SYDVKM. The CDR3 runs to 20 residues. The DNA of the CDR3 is TGTGCCAGCAGTTCCGACGGGGGGCTAGCGGGAGGAGGCGCCTACAATGAGCAGTTCTTC. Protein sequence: CASSSDGGLAGGGAYNEQFF.

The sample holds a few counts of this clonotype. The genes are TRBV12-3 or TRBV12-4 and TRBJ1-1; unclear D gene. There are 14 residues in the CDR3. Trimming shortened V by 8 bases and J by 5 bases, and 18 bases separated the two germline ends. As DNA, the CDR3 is TGTGCCAGCCTCAACGGTGGCGGAGGGACTGAAGCTTTCTTT. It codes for CASLNGGGGTEAFF.

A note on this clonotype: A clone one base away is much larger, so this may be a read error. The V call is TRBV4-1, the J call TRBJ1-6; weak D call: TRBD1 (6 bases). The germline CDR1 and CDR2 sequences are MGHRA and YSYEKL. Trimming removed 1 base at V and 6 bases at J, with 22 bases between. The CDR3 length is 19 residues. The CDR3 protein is CASSQGPLAQGVANSPLHF. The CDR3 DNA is TGCGCCAGCAGCCAAGGGCCTTTAGCACAGGGAGTTGCTAATTCACCCCTCCACTTT.

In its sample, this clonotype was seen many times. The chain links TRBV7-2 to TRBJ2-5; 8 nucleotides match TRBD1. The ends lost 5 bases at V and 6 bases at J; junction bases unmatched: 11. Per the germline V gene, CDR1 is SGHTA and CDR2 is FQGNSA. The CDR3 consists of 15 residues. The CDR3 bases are TGTGCCAGCAGCCTTCAGACAGGGGCAATACAGACCCAGTACTTC. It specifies CASSLQTGAIQTQYF.

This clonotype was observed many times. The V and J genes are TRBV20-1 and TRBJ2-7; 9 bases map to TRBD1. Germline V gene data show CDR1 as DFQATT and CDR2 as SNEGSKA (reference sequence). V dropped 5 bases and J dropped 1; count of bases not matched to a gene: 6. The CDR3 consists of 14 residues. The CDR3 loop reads CSAATGTGSYEQYF. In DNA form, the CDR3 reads TGCAGTGCTGCCACCGGGACAGGGTCCTACGAGCAGTACTTC.

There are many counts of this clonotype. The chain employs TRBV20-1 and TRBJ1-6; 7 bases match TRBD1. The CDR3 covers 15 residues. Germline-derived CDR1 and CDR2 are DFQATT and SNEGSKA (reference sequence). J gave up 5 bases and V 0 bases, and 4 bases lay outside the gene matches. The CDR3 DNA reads TGCAGTGCTAGAGATCCCGGGACAGATAATTCACCCCTCCACTTT. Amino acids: CSARDPGTDNSPLHF.

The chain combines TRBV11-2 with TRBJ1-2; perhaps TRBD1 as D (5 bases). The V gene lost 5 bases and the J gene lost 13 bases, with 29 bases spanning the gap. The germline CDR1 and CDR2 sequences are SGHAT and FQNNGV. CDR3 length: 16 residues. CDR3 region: CASSPNQGLTTDRTTF. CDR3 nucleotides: TGTGCCAGCAGCCCCAATCAAGGACTTACGACAGACAGAACCACCTTC.

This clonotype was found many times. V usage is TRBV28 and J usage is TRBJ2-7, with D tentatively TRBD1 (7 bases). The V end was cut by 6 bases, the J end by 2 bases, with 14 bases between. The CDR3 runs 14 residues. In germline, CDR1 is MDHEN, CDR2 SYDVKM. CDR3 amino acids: CASSTAGQPYEQYF. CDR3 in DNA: TGTGCCAGCAGCACGGCGGGACAGCCCTACGAGCAGTACTTC.

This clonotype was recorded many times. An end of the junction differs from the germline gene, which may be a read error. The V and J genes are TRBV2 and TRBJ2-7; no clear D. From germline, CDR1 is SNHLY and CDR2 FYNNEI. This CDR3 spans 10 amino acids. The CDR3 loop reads CAGRIYEQYF. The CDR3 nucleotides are TGTGCCGGCAGGATCTACGAGCAGTACTTC.

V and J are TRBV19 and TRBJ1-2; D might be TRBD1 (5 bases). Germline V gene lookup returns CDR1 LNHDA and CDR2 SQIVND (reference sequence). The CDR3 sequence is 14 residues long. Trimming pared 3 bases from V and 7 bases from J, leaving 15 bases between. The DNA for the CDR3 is TGTGCCAGTAGTATTTCGAGGTGGGACGGTGGCTACACCTTC. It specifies CASSISRWDGGYTF.

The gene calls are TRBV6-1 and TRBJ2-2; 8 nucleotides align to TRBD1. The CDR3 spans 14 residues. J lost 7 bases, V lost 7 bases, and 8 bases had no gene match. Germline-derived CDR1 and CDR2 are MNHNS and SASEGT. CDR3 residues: CASKEDRVVGELFF. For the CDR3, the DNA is TGTGCCAGCAAGGAGGACAGGGTTGTCGGGGAGCTGTTTTTT.

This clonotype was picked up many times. The chain's CDR3 is CASSLVDRSNTEAFF. Here the CDR3 DNA reads TGCGCCAGCAGCTTGGTAGACAGATCGAACACTGAAGCTTTCTTT. V usage is TRBV5-1 and J usage is TRBJ1-1, with a tentative D call TRBD1 (5 bases). Deletions cut 0 bases from V and 1 base from J, with 10 bases between. Germline CDR1 reads SGHRS; CDR2 reads YFSETQ. The CDR3 covers 15 residues.

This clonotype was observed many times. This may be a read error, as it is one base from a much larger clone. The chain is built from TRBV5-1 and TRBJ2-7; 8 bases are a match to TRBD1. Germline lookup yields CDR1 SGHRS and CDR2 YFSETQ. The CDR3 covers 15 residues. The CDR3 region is CVSSRQGMSSYEQYF. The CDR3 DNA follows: TGCGTCAGCAGCAGACAGGGGATGTCCTCCTACGAGCAGTACTTC. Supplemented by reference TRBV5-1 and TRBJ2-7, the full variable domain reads KAGVTQTPRYLIKTRGQQVTLSCSPISGHRSVSWYQQTPGQGLQFLFEYFSETQRNKGNFPGRFSGRQFSNSRSEMNVSTLELGDSALYLCVSSRQGMSSYEQYFGPGTRLTVT.

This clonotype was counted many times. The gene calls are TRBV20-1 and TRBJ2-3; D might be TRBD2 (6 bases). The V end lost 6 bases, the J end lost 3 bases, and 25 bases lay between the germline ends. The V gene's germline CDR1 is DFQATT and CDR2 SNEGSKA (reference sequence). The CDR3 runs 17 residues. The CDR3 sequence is CSAIGRGAAGPTDTQYF. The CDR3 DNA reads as TGCAGTGCCATAGGTAGAGGCGCTGCGGGACCGACAGATACGCAGTATTTT.

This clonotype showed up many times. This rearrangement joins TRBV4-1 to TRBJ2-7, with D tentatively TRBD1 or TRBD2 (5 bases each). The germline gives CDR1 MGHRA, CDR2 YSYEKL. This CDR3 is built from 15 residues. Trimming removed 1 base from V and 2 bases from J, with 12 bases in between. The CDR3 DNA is TGCGCCAGCAGCCAAGTCTACGGGGCAGCCTACGAGCAGTACTTC. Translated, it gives CASSQVYGAAYEQYF.

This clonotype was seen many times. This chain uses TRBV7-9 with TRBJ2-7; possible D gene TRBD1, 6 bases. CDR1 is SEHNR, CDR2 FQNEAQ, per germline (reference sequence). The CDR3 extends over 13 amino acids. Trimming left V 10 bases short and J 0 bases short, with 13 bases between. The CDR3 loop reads CATLQGSSYEQYF. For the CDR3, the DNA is TGTGCCACTCTACAGGGTAGCTCCTACGAGCAGTACTTC.

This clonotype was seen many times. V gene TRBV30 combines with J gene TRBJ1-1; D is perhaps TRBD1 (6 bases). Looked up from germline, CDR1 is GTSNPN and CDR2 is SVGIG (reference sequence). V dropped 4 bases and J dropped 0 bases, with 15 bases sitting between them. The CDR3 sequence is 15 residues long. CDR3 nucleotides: TGTGCCTGGAAAAAGGGACACGTTATGAACACTGAAGCTTTCTTT. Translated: CAWKKGHVMNTEAFF.

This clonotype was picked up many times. The CDR3 here is CASSNDRGNTEAFF. In DNA, the CDR3 is TGTGCCAGCAGCAACGACAGGGGTAACACTGAAGCTTTCTTT. J is TRBJ1-1 and V is TRBV7-2; TRBD1 matches 8 bases. Per the germline V gene, CDR1 is SGHTA and CDR2 is FQGNSA. The ends lost 5 bases at V and 2 bases at J; junction bases unmatched: 4. There are 14 residues in the CDR3.

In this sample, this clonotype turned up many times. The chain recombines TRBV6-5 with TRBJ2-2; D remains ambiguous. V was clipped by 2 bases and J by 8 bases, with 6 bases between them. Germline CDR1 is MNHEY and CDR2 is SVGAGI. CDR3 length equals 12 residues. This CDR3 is CASSYVLGELFF. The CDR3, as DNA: TGTGCCAGCAGTTACGTACTGGGGGAGCTGTTTTTT.

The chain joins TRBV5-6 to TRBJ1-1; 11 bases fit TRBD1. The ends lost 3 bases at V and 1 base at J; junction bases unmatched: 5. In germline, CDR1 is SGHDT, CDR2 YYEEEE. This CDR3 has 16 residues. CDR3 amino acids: CASSSMGQGGNTEAFF. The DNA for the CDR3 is TGTGCCAGCAGCTCGATGGGACAGGGGGGGAACACTGAAGCTTTCTTT.

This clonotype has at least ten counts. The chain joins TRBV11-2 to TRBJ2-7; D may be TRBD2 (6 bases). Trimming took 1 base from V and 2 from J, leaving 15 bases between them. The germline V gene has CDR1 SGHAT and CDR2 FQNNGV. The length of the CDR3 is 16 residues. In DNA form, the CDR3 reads TGTGCCAGCAGCTTAGGTTCCCTAGCGTCCCCCTACGAGCAGTACTTC. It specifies CASSLGSLASPYEQYF. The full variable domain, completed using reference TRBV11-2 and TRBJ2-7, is EAGVAQSPRYKIIEKRQSVAFWCNPISGHATLYWYQQILGQGPKLLIQFQNNGVVDDSQLPKDRFSAERLKGVDSTLKIQPAKLEDSAVYLCASSLGSLASPYEQYFGPGTRLTVT.